This entry lists 32 T cell receptor beta chains sequenced from one sample in a study of T cells in Graves' hyperthyroidism and ophthalmopathy. Amplification targeted TCR beta CDR3 regions from RNA transcripts. HTBI primers were employed in a first-round RT-PCR of the TCR CDR3. Each CDR3 protein gets one entry after TCRdb re-called the multiplex PCR reads with MiXCR. The table lists fewer than 350,000 distinct CDR3 sequences, around 13% of them singletons. Sequencing was carried out using blood. All receptors derive from a woman in her thirties or forties with Graves' hyperthyroidism.

The rearrangement links TRBV9 to TRBJ1-2; possibly TRBD1 for D (6 bases). CDR3 length: 13 amino acids. Per the germline V gene, CDR1 is SGDLS and CDR2 is YYNGEE. V was clipped by 4 bases and J by 5 bases, with 12 bases between them. CDR3 residues: CASSSGQQYGYTF. DNA for the CDR3: TGTGCCAGCAGCTCCGGACAGCAGTATGGCTACACCTTC.

This chain joins TRBV6-1 and TRBJ2-3; 7 bases fit TRBD1. V lost 5 bases and J lost 4; bases outside the gene matches: 12. The CDR3 is 16 amino acids. Germline CDR1 is MNHNS and CDR2 is SASEGT. The CDR3 nucleotides are TGTGCCAGCAGTTCCCGACAGGGCCGGAGGTCAGATACGCAGTATTTT. Residues: CASSSRQGRRSDTQYF.

This clonotype was picked up many times. The chain couples TRBV7-8 to TRBJ1-6; D unresolved. This CDR3 has 17 residues. Germline V gives CDR1 SGHVS, CDR2 FQNEAQ. Trimming shortened V by 1 base and J by 6 bases, and 16 bases separated the two germline ends. The CDR3 protein is CASSLGVALDFNSPLHF. CDR3 in DNA: TGTGCCAGCAGCTTAGGGGTGGCATTGGACTTTAATTCACCCCTCCACTTT.

This clonotype showed up many times. The chain has TRBV3-1 and TRBJ2-5; D is undetermined. V shed 1 base and J shed 3 bases, with 6 bases lying between them. The CDR3 is 13 amino acids. Per the germline V gene, CDR1 is LGHDT and CDR2 is YNNKEL (reference sequence). CDR3 amino acids: CASSQGAKETQYF. Written as DNA, the CDR3 is TGTGCCAGCAGCCAAGGCGCTAAAGAGACCCAGTACTTC.

This clonotype was observed a handful of times. The gene calls are TRBV20-1 and TRBJ1-4, with D perhaps matching TRBD1 (5 bases). This CDR3 has 13 residues. V was clipped by 4 bases and J by 4 bases, with 10 bases between them. Germline V gives CDR1 DFQATT, CDR2 SNEGSKA (reference sequence). In DNA, the CDR3 is TGCAGTGCTATTGGGCAGGGTAATGAAAAACTGTTTTTT. Its protein is CSAIGQGNEKLFF.

The V gene is TRBV20-1, the J gene TRBJ2-3; D unclear. The CDR3 spans 14 residues. Trimming removed 3 bases from V and 2 bases from J, with 12 bases in between. Germline CDR1 reads DFQATT; CDR2 reads SNEGSKA (reference sequence). CDR3 sequence: CSASAHDPTDTQYF. DNA for the CDR3: TGCAGTGCTAGCGCTCATGACCCCACAGATACGCAGTATTTT.

There are many counts of this clonotype. V is TRBV7-2 and J is TRBJ1-2; D is perhaps TRBD1 (6 bases). The V end was cut by 5 bases, the J end by 2 bases, with 15 bases between. CDR3 length: 15 residues. Germline-derived CDR1 and CDR2 are SGHTA and FQGNSA. In DNA form, the CDR3 reads TGTGCCAGCAGCCCAACAGGGAAGGGGAACTATGGCTACACCTTC. Amino acid sequence: CASSPTGKGNYGYTF. Using reference TRBV7-2 and TRBJ1-2 for the parts outside the CDR3, the full variable domain is GAGVSQSPSNKVTEKGKDVELRCDPISGHTALYWYRQSLGQGLEFLIYFQGNSAPDKSGLPSDRFSAERTGGSVSTLTIQRTQQEDSAVYLCASSPTGKGNYGYTFGSGTRLTVV.

V and J are TRBV2 and TRBJ2-3; 13 positions match TRBD2. The J segment lost 5 bases and the V segment lost 2 bases, leaving 4 bases of the junction unmatched. CDR1 is SNHLY and CDR2 is FYNNEI in the germline V gene. The CDR3 contains 16 residues. The CDR3, as DNA: TGTGCCAGCAGTGAACGGACTAGCGGGAGTCTAGATACGCAGTATTTT. This gives the protein CASSERTSGSLDTQYF.

The sample holds many counts of this clonotype. The chain links TRBV27 to TRBJ1-5; no definite D call. The CDR3 consists of 14 residues. Trimming shortened V by 6 bases and J by 1 base, and 10 bases separated the two germline ends. The germline V gene encodes CDR1 MNHEY and CDR2 SMNVEV (reference sequence). CDR3 region: CASSVGRSNQPQHF. CDR3 DNA: TGTGCCAGCAGCGTCGGAAGGAGCAATCAGCCCCAGCATTTT.

This clonotype has a handful of counts. The CDR3, as DNA: TGTGCCACCAGCCTATCGACGGGAGGTACCTACGAGCAGTACTTC. Translating it yields CATSLSTGGTYEQYF. V usage is TRBV15 and J usage is TRBJ2-7, with TRBD2 identical over 7 bases. Trimming took 5 bases from V and 2 from J; bases not matched to a gene: 9. Germline values: CDR1 LNHNV, CDR2 YYDKDF (reference sequence). This CDR3 is 15 amino acids long.

There are many counts of this clonotype. The chain has TRBV28 and TRBJ2-1, with 8 bases aligning to TRBD2. This CDR3 region has 12 residues. Unmatched junction bases numbered 4, after V lost 3 bases and J lost 12 bases. Germline assignment: CDR1 MDHEN and CDR2 SYDVKM. CDR3 region: CASSLPRGGQFF. The CDR3 coding sequence is TGTGCCAGCAGTTTGCCTCGGGGGGGGCAGTTCTTC.

The chain is built from TRBV6-2 or TRBV6-3 and TRBJ2-1, with 9 bases identical to TRBD2. With 7 bases clipped from V and 0 bases from J, the junction kept 4 bases outside the gene matches. CDR1 and CDR2 from the germline V gene are MNHEY and SVGEGT. The CDR3 extends over 15 amino acids. The CDR3 spells CASKISGSSYNEQFF. The CDR3 DNA is TGTGCCAGCAAAATTAGCGGGAGCTCCTACAATGAGCAGTTCTTC.

This clonotype was observed many times. The chain recombines TRBV6-1 with TRBJ2-1; D may be TRBD2 (6 bases). Trimming pared 2 bases from V and 7 bases from J, leaving 12 bases between. This CDR3 comprises 14 residues. Germline V gene data show CDR1 as MNHNS and CDR2 as SASEGT. CDR3 sequence reads: CASSELGSRNEQFF. In DNA form, the CDR3 reads TGTGCCAGCAGTGAACTCGGGAGTAGAAATGAGCAGTTCTTC.

This clonotype was found a few times. The chain combines TRBV18 with TRBJ2-3; D call uncertain. CDR1 and CDR2 (germline): KGHSH, LQKENI. The V end was cut by 5 bases, the J end by 4 bases, with 13 bases between. The CDR3 spans 14 residues. CDR3 sequence (DNA): TGTGCCAGCTCAACCCTGCTGGGTGCAGATACGCAGTATTTT. Encoded protein: CASSTLLGADTQYF.

The sample holds many counts of this clonotype. The chain is built from TRBV12-3 or TRBV12-4 and TRBJ1-2; possible D gene TRBD1, 6 bases. V was trimmed by 2 bases and J by 3 bases, leaving 13 bases between them. This CDR3 has 15 residues. The CDR3 coding sequence is TGTGCCAGCAGTTTACGGGGGGCCCGGGACTATGGCTACACCTTC. This sequence encodes CASSLRGARDYGYTF.

V usage is TRBV25-1 and J usage is TRBJ2-1, with 15 bases fitting TRBD2. Losses at the gene ends were 6 bases for V and 7 bases for J; bases not matched to a gene: 4. CDR1 MGHDK and CDR2 SYGVNS come from the germline V gene. This CDR3 region has 15 residues. The CDR3 region is CASRGLAGGGNEQFF. CDR3 nucleotide sequence: TGTGCCAGCAGGGGACTAGCGGGAGGTGGAAATGAGCAGTTCTTC.

This clonotype came up many times. The CDR3 sequence: CASSYDRGNTEAFF. DNA of the CDR3: TGTGCCAGCAGTTACGACAGGGGTAACACTGAAGCTTTCTTT. This sequence joins TRBV2 and TRBJ1-1; 8 nucleotides line up with TRBD1. V gave up 5 bases and J gave up 2 bases; unmatched junction bases: 4. The germline gives CDR1 SNHLY, CDR2 FYNNEI. The CDR3 length is 14 residues.

About this clonotype: A read error is possible here, since a much larger clone lies one base away. A read error is likely, as this CDR3 ends without the conserved phenylalanine or tryptophan. CDR3 loop: CASSRNTNYEQYS. In DNA form, the CDR3 reads TGTGCCAGCAGCCGGAACACAAACTACGAGCAGTACTCC. The V call is TRBV14, the J call TRBJ2-7; no clear D. This CDR3 region has 13 residues. Trimming stripped 4 bases from V and 3 bases from J, with 10 bases between. CDR1 SGHDN and CDR2 FVKESK come from the germline V gene.

As for this clonotype: An end of the junction differs from the germline gene, which may be a read error. This rearrangement joins TRBV20-1 to TRBJ2-7; 16 nucleotides line up with TRBD2. CDR1 DFQATT and CDR2 SNEGSKA come from the germline V gene (reference sequence). This CDR3 has 18 residues. The CDR3 loop is CSAAKGLAGGPRSSEQYF. The CDR3, as DNA: TGCAGTGCTGCTAAGGGACTAGCGGGAGGGCCTCGTTCCTCCGAGCAGTACTTC.

This clonotype was detected only a few times. This chain links TRBV20-1 with TRBJ2-1, with D perhaps matching TRBD1 or TRBD2 (5 bases each). The germline gives CDR1 DFQATT, CDR2 SNEGSKA (reference sequence). Trimming took 2 bases from V and 1 from J, leaving 12 bases between them. The CDR3 runs to 15 residues. CDR3 nucleotide sequence: TGCAGTGCTAGAACCCCTGGGGGATCCTACAATGAGCAGTTCTTC. Its translation: CSARTPGGSYNEQFF.

This clonotype has ten or more counts. The chain employs TRBV12-3 or TRBV12-4 and TRBJ2-7; D perhaps matches TRBD2 (6 bases). V lost 3 bases to trimming and J lost 4 bases, with 16 bases between them. The CDR3 extends over 15 amino acids. The CDR3 DNA reads as TGTGCCAGCAGTTTTGGTAGCGGTGAGGCTTACGAGCAGTACTTC. It yields the protein CASSFGSGEAYEQYF.

This clonotype showed up many times. The chain employs TRBV15 and TRBJ2-5; maybe TRBD1 (5 bases). Germline V CDR1 and CDR2: LNHNV, YYDKDF (reference sequence). V was clipped by 2 bases and J by 5 bases, with 18 bases between them. The CDR3 runs to 16 residues. The CDR3 sequence is CATSRPYTGGGETQYF. The DNA for the CDR3 is TGTGCCACCAGCAGACCCTATACAGGCGGTGGGGAGACCCAGTACTTC.

This clonotype was detected ten times or more. The chain carries TRBV20-1 and TRBJ2-3; D might be TRBD2 (5 bases). The ends were cut back, 5 bases at V and 1 base at J, with 10 bases in the middle. Germline V gene sequence: CDR1 DFQATT, CDR2 SNEGSKA (reference sequence). The CDR3 totals 13 residues. CDR3 nucleotides: TGCAGTGCTGGCGGACTTGGCACAGATACGCAGTATTTT. It codes for CSAGGLGTDTQYF.

The table lists this clonotype with many counts. CDR3 nucleotide sequence: TGTGCCAGCAGCCTAACTTGGGGGGACCAGCCCCAGCATTTT. Residues: CASSLTWGDQPQHF. The chain uses TRBV7-2 and TRBJ1-5; the D gene is possibly TRBD1 (5 bases). The ends were cut back, 5 bases at V and 7 bases at J, with 15 bases in the middle. The germline CDR1 and CDR2 sequences are SGHTA and FQGNSA. This CDR3 comprises 14 residues.

Ten or more counts support this clonotype. The J gene is TRBJ2-1, the V gene TRBV28, with 7 bases fitting TRBD2. CDR1 MDHEN and CDR2 SYDVKM come from the germline V gene. The trim removed 3 bases at V and 8 bases at J, leaving 16 bases unmatched. This CDR3 has 17 residues. The CDR3 DNA reads TGTGCCAGCAGTTTCCCGCCGACTAGCTGGGAGTTAGATGAGCAGTTCTTC. It specifies CASSFPPTSWELDEQFF.

The table lists this clonotype with a few counts. The chain recombines TRBV19 with TRBJ2-7, with TRBD2 identical over 8 bases. CDR3 length: 14 residues. Germline V gene sequence: CDR1 LNHDA, CDR2 SQIVND (reference sequence). V shed 6 bases and J 6 bases; nucleotides not matched to a gene: 10. The CDR3 loop is CASRNGGDVSEQYF. Written as DNA, the CDR3 is TGTGCCAGTAGGAACGGGGGGGACGTAAGCGAGCAGTACTTC.

In this sample, this clonotype turned up many times. The rearrangement uses TRBV24-1 and TRBJ1-2, with D possibly matching TRBD1 (5 bases). Germline V gene sequence: CDR1 KGHDR, CDR2 SFDVKD. V was pared by 6 bases and J by 7 bases, with 14 bases between. The CDR3 totals 13 residues. This CDR3 reads CATSNPQGAGYTF. The DNA for the CDR3 is TGTGCCACCAGTAATCCGCAGGGAGCTGGCTACACCTTC.

There are a few counts of this clonotype. The rearrangement links TRBV7-6 to TRBJ2-1, with TRBD1 matching 11 bases. V dropped 6 bases and J dropped 9; count of bases not matched to a gene: 10. The CDR3 totals 15 residues. The V gene's germline CDR1 is SGHVS and CDR2 FNYEAQ. In nucleotides, the CDR3 is TGTGCCAGCAGACAACAACCGGGACAGGGGGGTGAGCAGTTCTTC. Its protein product is CASRQQPGQGGEQFF. The entire variable domain, with the rest obtained from reference TRBV7-6 and TRBJ2-1, is as follows: GAGVSQSPRYKVTKRGQDVALRCDPISGHVSLYWYRQALGQGPEFLTYFNYEAQQDKSGLPNDRFSAERPEGSISTLTIQRTEQRDSAMYRCASRQQPGQGGEQFFGPGTRLTVL.

This clonotype was recorded many times. The chain joins TRBV15 to TRBJ2-1; no reliable D call. This CDR3 region has 14 residues. CDR1 LNHNV and CDR2 YYDKDF come from the germline V gene (reference sequence). The germline V and J ends were trimmed by 0 bases and 4 bases, with 7 bases remaining between them. The CDR3 nucleotides read TGTGCCACCAGCAGAGAAGGCCAATACAATGAGCAGTTCTTC. Its protein product is CATSREGQYNEQFF.

Comments on this clonotype: A read error may be the cause here, since a much bigger clone is one base away. This chain links TRBV4-1 with TRBJ2-5; either TRBD1 or TRBD2 may fit D (5 bases each). The CDR3 sequence is 16 residues long. Per germline, CDR1 MGHRA and CDR2 YSYEKL. V was cut by 4 bases and J by 1 base, with 16 bases left in between. CDR3 DNA sequence: TGCGCCAGCAGCCCCTGCGGAGGTCAGGGCCAAGAGACCCAGTACTTC. Amino acid sequence: CASSPCGGQGQETQYF.

This clonotype was recorded many times. The chain uses TRBV6-1 and TRBJ1-1; D unresolved. Trimming took 5 bases from V and 1 from J, leaving 11 bases between them. Germline assignment: CDR1 MNHNS and CDR2 SASEGT. The CDR3 is 14 amino acids. This chain's CDR3 is CASSKRDSNTEAFF. The DNA for the CDR3 is TGTGCCAGCAGTAAAAGGGATTCGAACACTGAAGCTTTCTTT.

The rearrangement links TRBV28 to TRBJ2-5, with TRBD2 identical over 15 bases. The CDR3 contains 16 residues. Losses at the gene ends were 7 bases for V and 6 bases for J; bases not matched to a gene: 9. Germline lookup yields CDR1 MDHEN and CDR2 SYDVKM. The CDR3 is CASTGGLAGGPQTQYF. The CDR3 DNA follows: TGTGCCAGCACCGGAGGACTAGCGGGAGGGCCGCAGACCCAGTACTTC.